A selection of T cell receptor beta chains follows, all from one sample in a study of OX40 agonist ivuxolimab in advanced cancers. Only in-frame clones appear in the TCRdb table, and some are missing; sequencing was by immunoSEQ multiplex PCR. The table lists 69,000 or so clones, approximately 88% of them singletons. The input for sequencing was CD4+ or CD8+ T cells sorted from blood, taken in a trial of the OX40 agonist ivuxolimab. These TCRs come from an adult with an advanced solid tumor such as melanoma, head and neck, liver or kidney cancer. CDR3s include the opening cysteine and the closing phenylalanine or tryptophan. Fields, in order: CDR3 length, clone size, J gene, D gene, V gene, CDR3 DNA, CDR3 protein. D genes are given only for firm matches. Rows give clone size only sometimes, using once, few, many, or a class for an expanded clone.

16 | once | TRBJ1-1 | . | TRBV5-5 | TGTGCCAGCAGCTTGGCCCTACAGGGAACGAACACTGAAGCTTTCTTT | CASSLALQGTNTEAFF
14 | . | TRBJ1-4 | TRBD1 | TRBV11-2 | TGTGCCAGCAGCTTTGACAGGGGTAGTGAAAAACTGTTTTTT | CASSFDRGSEKLFF
15 | . | TRBJ1-2 | . | TRBV9 | TGTGCCAGCAGCGTAGACCGGGCCTTCGGATATGGCTACACCTTC | CASSVDRAFGYGYTF
15 | . | TRBJ2-7 | TRBD2 | TRBV10-3 | TGTGCCATCAGTGAGTCGGACCGCGGGGGAGGGGAGCAGTACTTC | CAISESDRGGGEQYF
15 | once | TRBJ2-5 | . | TRBV4-1 | TGCGCCAGCAGCCAAATTTGGGTCACCGGAGAGACCCAGTACTTC | CASSQIWVTGETQYF
14 | . | TRBJ2-3 | . | TRBV2 | TGTGCCAGCAGTGAGAGTGAAAGCACAGATACGCAGTATTTT | CASSESESTDTQYF
12 | . | TRBJ1-1 | . | TRBV6-6 | TGTGCCAGCAGTTACTCGGCGGATAAAGCTTTCTTT | CASSYSADKAFF
16 | . | TRBJ2-3 | TRBD2 | TRBV13 | TGTGCCAGCAGCTCGGGACTAGCGGTCGATAGAGATACGCAGTATTTT | CASSSGLAVDRDTQYF
11 | few | TRBJ1-1 | . | TRBV30 | TGTGCCTGCCGAGTTAACACTGAAGCTTTCTTT | CACRVNTEAFF
14 | . | TRBJ2-7 | TRBD2 | TRBV6-5 | TGTGCCAGCACGGGGGCTAGCGGGGGCTACGAGCAGTACTTC | CASTGASGGYEQYF
14 | few | TRBJ1-1 | . | TRBV28 | TGTGCCAGCCAGAGGGACCTGCTTGGGGGCGAAGCTTTCTTT | CASQRDLLGGEAFF
16 | . | TRBJ2-3 | TRBD1 | TRBV4-1 | TGCGCCAGCAGCCAAAGACAGGGGGTTAGCACAGATACGCAGTATTTT | CASSQRQGVSTDTQYF
15 | . | TRBJ1-4 | TRBD1 | TRBV5-1 | TGCGCCAGCAGCTTGGGGACAGGGAGTAATGAAAAACTGTTTTTT | CASSLGTGSNEKLFF
15 | . | TRBJ1-1 | . | TRBV11-2 | TGTGCCAGCAGCACACCGCGGTCGGGAAACACTGAAGCTTTCTTT | CASSTPRSGNTEAFF
16 | . | TRBJ1-4 | . | TRBV5-4 | TGTGCCAGCAGCTTAAACACCGGGGTCGGGAATGAAAAACTGTTTTTT | CASSLNTGVGNEKLFF
14 | . | TRBJ1-2 | TRBD1 | TRBV19 | TGTGCCAGTAGGCCGGGACAGACTAACTATGGCTACACCTTC | CASRPGQTNYGYTF
17 | . | TRBJ2-3 | . | TRBV5-1 | TGCGCCAGCAGCTTGGAGCCGGCAGGTCCGGCTGGTGATACGCAGTATTTT | CASSLEPAGPAGDTQYF
14 | . | TRBJ1-1 | . | TRBV4-1 | TGCGCCAGCAGCGTCCGGTGGGTAGCCACTGAAGCTTTCTTT | CASSVRWVATEAFF
14 | . | TRBJ2-7 | . | TRBV2 | TGTGCCAGCAGTGAAGATGTGGGGAGTCGCGAGCAGTACTTC | CASSEDVGSREQYF
14 | . | TRBJ1-2 | TRBD1 | TRBV5-4 | TGTGCCAGCAACCCGGGACAGGAAACCTATGGCTACACCTTC | CASNPGQETYGYTF
14 | . | TRBJ1-6 | . | TRBV6-5 | TGTGCCAGCAAAACAGGGTCCATACCTTCACCCCTCCACTTT | CASKTGSIPSPLHF
15 | . | TRBJ1-6 | TRBD1 | TRBV27 | TGTGCCAGCAGCCCACAGGGGTACTATAATTCACCCCTCCACTTT | CASSPQGYYNSPLHF
15 | . | TRBJ2-1 | . | TRBV6-1 | TGTGCCAGCAGTCTTCGGGTGAGCTCCTACAATGAGCAGTTCTTC | CASSLRVSSYNEQFF
15 | . | TRBJ1-5 | TRBD1 | TRBV5-6 | TGTGCCAGCAGCCGGACAGGGGGGAACAATCAGCCCCAGCATTTT | CASSRTGGNNQPQHF
13 | . | TRBJ1-2 | . | TRBV5-6 | TGTGCCAGCAGCCCCCTGAACAGGGATGGCTACACCTTC | CASSPLNRDGYTF
12 | . | TRBJ2-2 | . | TRBV28 | TGTGCCAGCAGTTTGTCCGTCGGGGAGCTGTTTTTT | CASSLSVGELFF